This TCR beta chain emerged from a study of cytomegalovirus exposure and HLA in healthy donors. To note about this clone: Its antigen is not identified.

Points from the study as a whole: The study designated 164 TCR beta chains cytomegalovirus-associated. In a later analysis, parvovirus B19, influenza, CMV and Epstein-Barr virus appeared linked to several top co-occurrence clusters.

The primer mix had 60 Vbeta and 13 Jbeta primers. How the authors handled the data: Per a later analysis, the number of unique TCR beta chains was some 82 million, of which roughly 9.9 million were shared. TCRdb's table, derived via immunoSEQ multiplex PCR, lists solely in-frame clones and lacks some. V and J calls and clone size are those listed in that table; D and trimming were worked out from the DNA. The sample table sets out roughly 120,000 clones. With 3 bases removed from V and 3 bases from J, the gap between germline ends came to 5 bases. Germline CDR1 reads LNHDA; CDR2 reads SQIVND (reference sequence). The CDR3 totals 12 residues.

V is TRBV19 and J is TRBJ1-1; D might be TRBD1 (5 bases). This TCR derives from a man aged 35-49 years in good health and CMV-seropositive. Sequenced sample: PBMCs. CDR3 sequence (DNA): TGTGCCAGTAGTATCAGGGACACTGAAGCTTTCTTT. Residues: CASSIRDTEAFF.